Below are 5 T cell receptor beta chains sequenced from a single sample in a study of T cell repertoires in aging, cancer and after chemotherapy. The template was genomic DNA from peripheral blood, not RNA. A mixed TRB-A/B primer pool amplified rearranged TRB by multiplex touch-down PCR. In TCRdb, the multiplex PCR reads were re-called with MiXCR into one record per CDR3 protein. The sample holds about 11,000 distinct CDR3 sequences, approximately 24% seen once. What was sequenced was blood. These TCRs come from a human donor in good health.

This chain uses TRBV5-6 with TRBJ2-3, with TRBD1 matching over 7 bases. Trimming took 0 bases from V and 4 from J; bases not matched to a gene: 2. This CDR3 spans 14 amino acids. Germline assignment: CDR1 SGHDT and CDR2 YYEEEE. The CDR3: CASSLGQGPDTQYF. The CDR3, as DNA: TGTGCCAGCAGCTTGGGACAGGGCCCAGATACGCAGTATTTT.

This clonotype is categorized as medium-sized. The rearrangement uses TRBV19 and TRBJ2-1; D possibly uses TRBD1 or TRBD2 (5 bases each). This CDR3 comprises 12 residues. The V end lost 5 bases, the J end lost 12 bases, and 14 bases lay between the germline ends. The V gene's germline CDR1 is LNHDA and CDR2 SQIVND (reference sequence). In DNA, the CDR3 is TGTGCCAGTAGTTCCGGGACCCTCTTGCAGTTCTTC. This sequence encodes CASSSGTLLQFF.

The V gene is TRBV7-9, the J gene TRBJ1-1; 7 bases map to TRBD1. CDR3 length equals 14 residues. V lost 5 bases to trimming and J lost 1 base; unmatched junction nucleotides: 4. Germline V gene sequence: CDR1 SEHNR, CDR2 FQNEAQ (reference sequence). For the CDR3, the DNA is TGTGCCAGCAGCCAAGGGACAGAGAACACTGAAGCTTTCTTT. Translation gives CASSQGTENTEAFF.

A few counts support this clonotype. V and J are TRBV12-3 or TRBV12-4 and TRBJ1-1, with 11 bases identical to TRBD1. V trimming: 6 bases; J trimming: 7 bases; junction bases outside the gene matches: 4. The CDR3 contains 13 residues. CDR3 sequence: CASSRDRGVEAFF. The CDR3 DNA follows: TGTGCCAGCAGCCGGGACAGGGGGGTTGAAGCTTTCTTT.

Points on this clonotype: A junction boundary mismatches the germline segment, possibly from a read error. This sequence joins TRBV19 and TRBJ1-5, with no clear D. The V gene's germline CDR1 is LNHDA and CDR2 SQIVND (reference sequence). The CDR3 contains 12 residues. CDR3 nucleotides: TGTGCCAGTAGTGTCGACTATCAGCCCCAGAATTTT. This codes for CASSVDYQPQNF.